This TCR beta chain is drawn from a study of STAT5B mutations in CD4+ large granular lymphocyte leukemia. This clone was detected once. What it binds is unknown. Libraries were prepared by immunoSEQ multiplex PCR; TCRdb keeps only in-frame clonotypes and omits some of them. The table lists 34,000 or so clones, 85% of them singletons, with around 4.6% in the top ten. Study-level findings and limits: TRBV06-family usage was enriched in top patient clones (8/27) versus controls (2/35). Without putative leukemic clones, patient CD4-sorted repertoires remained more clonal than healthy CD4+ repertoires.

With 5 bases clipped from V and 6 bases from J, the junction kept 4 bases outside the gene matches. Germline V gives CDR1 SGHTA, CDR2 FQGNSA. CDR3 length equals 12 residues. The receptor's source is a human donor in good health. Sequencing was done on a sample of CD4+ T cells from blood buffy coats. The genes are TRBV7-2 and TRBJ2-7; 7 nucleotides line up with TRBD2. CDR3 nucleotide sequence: TGTGCCAGCAGCAAGCGGGGTGGCGAGCAGTACTTC. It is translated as CASSKRGGEQYF.